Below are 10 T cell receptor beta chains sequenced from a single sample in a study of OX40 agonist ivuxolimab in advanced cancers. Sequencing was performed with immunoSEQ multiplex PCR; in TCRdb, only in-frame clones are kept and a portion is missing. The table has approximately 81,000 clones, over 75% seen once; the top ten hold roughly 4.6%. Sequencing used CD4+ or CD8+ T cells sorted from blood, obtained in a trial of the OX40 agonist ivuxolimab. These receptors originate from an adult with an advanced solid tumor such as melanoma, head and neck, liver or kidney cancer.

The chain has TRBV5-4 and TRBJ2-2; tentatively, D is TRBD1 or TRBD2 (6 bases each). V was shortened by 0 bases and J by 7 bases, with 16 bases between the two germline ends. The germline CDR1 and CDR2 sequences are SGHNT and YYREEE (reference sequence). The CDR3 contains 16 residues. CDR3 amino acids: CASSLDGGPGHGELFF. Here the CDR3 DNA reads TGTGCCAGCAGCTTGGACGGGGGCCCCGGACACGGGGAGCTGTTTTTT.

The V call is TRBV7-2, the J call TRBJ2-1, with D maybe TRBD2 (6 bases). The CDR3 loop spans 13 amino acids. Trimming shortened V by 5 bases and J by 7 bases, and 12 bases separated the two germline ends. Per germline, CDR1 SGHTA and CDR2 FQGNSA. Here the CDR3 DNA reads TGTGCCAGCAGCCCGGGACTCCTTAATGAGCAGTTCTTC. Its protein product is CASSPGLLNEQFF.

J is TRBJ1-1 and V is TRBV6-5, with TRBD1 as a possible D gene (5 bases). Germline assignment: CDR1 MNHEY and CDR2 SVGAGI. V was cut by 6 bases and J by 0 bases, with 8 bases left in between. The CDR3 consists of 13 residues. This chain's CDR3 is CASSGTVNTEAFF. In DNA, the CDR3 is TGTGCCAGCAGCGGGACGGTGAACACTGAAGCTTTCTTT.

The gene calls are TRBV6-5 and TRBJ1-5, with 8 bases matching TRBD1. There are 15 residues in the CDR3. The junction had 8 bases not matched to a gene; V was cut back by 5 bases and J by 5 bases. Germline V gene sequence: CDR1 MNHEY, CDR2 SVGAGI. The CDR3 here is CASSPGQGRDQPQHF. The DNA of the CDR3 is TGTGCCAGCAGTCCCGGACAGGGTAGGGATCAGCCCCAGCATTTT.

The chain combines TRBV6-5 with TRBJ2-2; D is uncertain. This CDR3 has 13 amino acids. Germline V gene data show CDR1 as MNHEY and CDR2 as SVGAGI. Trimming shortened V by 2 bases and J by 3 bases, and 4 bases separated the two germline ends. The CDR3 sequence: CASSYTDTGELFF. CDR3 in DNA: TGTGCCAGCAGTTACACGGACACCGGGGAGCTGTTTTTT.

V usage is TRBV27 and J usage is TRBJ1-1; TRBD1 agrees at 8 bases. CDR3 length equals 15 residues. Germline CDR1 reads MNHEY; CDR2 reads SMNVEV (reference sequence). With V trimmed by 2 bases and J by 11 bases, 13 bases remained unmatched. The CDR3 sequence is CASSLTGQVIYRAFF. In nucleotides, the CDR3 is TGTGCCAGCAGTTTAACGGGACAGGTTATTTATCGCGCTTTCTTT.

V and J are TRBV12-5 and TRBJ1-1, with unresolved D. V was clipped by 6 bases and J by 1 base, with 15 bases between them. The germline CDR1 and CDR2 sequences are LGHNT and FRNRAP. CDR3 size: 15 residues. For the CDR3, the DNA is TGTGCTAGTGGCTCCTCATGGTCGGGGAACACTGAAGCTTTCTTT. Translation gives CASGSSWSGNTEAFF.

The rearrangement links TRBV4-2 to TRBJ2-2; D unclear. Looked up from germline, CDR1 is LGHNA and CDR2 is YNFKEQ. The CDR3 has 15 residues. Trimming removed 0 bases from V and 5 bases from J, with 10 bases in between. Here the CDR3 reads CASSQEGGRTGELFF. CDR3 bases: TGTGCCAGCAGCCAAGAAGGTGGTCGGACCGGGGAGCTGTTTTTT.

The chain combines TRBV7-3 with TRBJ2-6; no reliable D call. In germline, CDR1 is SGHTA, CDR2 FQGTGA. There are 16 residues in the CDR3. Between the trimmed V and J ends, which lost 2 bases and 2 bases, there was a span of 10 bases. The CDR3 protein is CASSLYELTGANVLTF. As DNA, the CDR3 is TGTGCCAGCAGCTTATACGAACTGACTGGGGCCAACGTCCTGACTTTC.

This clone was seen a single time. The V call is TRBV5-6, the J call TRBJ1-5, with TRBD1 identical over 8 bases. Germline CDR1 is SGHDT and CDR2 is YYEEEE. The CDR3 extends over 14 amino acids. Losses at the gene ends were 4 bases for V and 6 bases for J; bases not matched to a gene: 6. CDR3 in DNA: TGTGCCAGCAGCAAGGGACAGGAGACTCAGCCCCAGCATTTT. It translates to CASSKGQETQPQHF.